The 17 T cell receptor beta chains reported below all come from one sample, sequenced in a study of T cell responses to AZD1222 COVID-19 vaccine (dated by TCRdb to the early 2020s). The method was the immunoSEQ multiplex PCR assay. The table was pulled from immuneACCESS by TCRdb, which kept in-frame rearrangements only. Such tables lose some clones; where checked, under half of the loss comes from unresolved V genes, and the rest has no known cause. The sample table records roughly 150,000 clones; around 90% of these occur just once. Clones ranked in the top ten supply under 2.5% of the sample. Taken with the paper, the label for time point translates to: baseline before first vaccination. The sample consisted of peripheral blood, taken on day 0 of AZD1222 vaccination. The receptors were sampled from an adult in good health.

The chain couples TRBV6-1 to TRBJ2-1; D gene ambiguous. Germline V gene lookup returns CDR1 MNHNS and CDR2 SASEGT. V lost 1 base and J lost 14, with 9 bases in between. CDR3 size: 11 residues. The CDR3, as DNA: TGTGCCAGCAGTGAAGTCTTTAGTGAGTTCTTC. Translated, it gives CASSEVFSEFF.

V and J are TRBV5-1 and TRBJ2-2, with D perhaps TRBD1 or TRBD2 (5 bases each). CDR3 length: 17 amino acids. The germline gives CDR1 SGHRS, CDR2 YFSETQ. Trimming removed 3 bases from V and 5 bases from J, with 20 bases in between. The CDR3 sequence is CASSSNEGTRRTGELFF. The CDR3 DNA sequence: TGCGCCAGCAGCTCTAACGAAGGGACCCGGCGGACCGGGGAGCTGTTTTTT.

The CDR3 sequence is CASSDSRGGTDTQYF. In DNA, the CDR3 is TGTGCCAGCAGTGACTCGCGGGGGGGCACAGATACGCAGTATTTT. The chain couples TRBV6-4 to TRBJ2-3; TRBD2 matches at 8 bases. V shed 0 bases, J shed 1 base, and the junction held 0 bases outside the gene matches. Germline CDR1 MRHNA, CDR2 SNTAGT. This CDR3 contains 15 residues.

This chain links TRBV3-1 (or the pseudogene TRBV3-2) with TRBJ1-4; TRBD1 matches 7 bases. Germline CDR1 and CDR2: LGHDT and YNNKEL (reference sequence). Trimming cost V 6 bases and J 0 bases; bases outside gene matches: 4. This CDR3 contains 15 residues. The CDR3, as DNA: TGTGCCAGCAGGAGACAGGGAGCAACTAATGAAAAACTGTTTTTT. Its translation: CASRRQGATNEKLFF.

The chain couples TRBV10-3 to TRBJ1-5; D is uncertain. V shed 3 bases and J shed 2 bases, with 11 bases lying between them. There are 15 residues in the CDR3. Germline V gene lookup returns CDR1 ENHRY and CDR2 SYGVKD. The CDR3 spells CAISEGGNGNQPQHF. CDR3 nucleotides: TGTGCCATCAGTGAAGGAGGGAATGGCAATCAGCCCCAGCATTTT.

The chain links TRBV18 to TRBJ1-3; tentatively, D is TRBD1 (5 bases). The V gene lost 0 bases and the J gene lost 2 bases, with 11 bases spanning the gap. Germline loops: CDR1 KGHSH, CDR2 LQKENI. The CDR3 is 16 residues long. CDR3 in DNA: TGTGCCAGCTCACCACCGGTAGGGGTGACTGGAAACACCATATATTTT. Translation: CASSPPVGVTGNTIYF. Complete variable domain (other parts from reference TRBV18 and TRBJ1-3): NAGVMQNPRHLVRRRGQEARLRCSPMKGHSHVYWYRQLPEEGLKFMVYLQKENIIDESGMPKERFSAEFPKEGPSILRIQQVVRGDSAAYFCASSPPVGVTGNTIYFGEGSWLTVV.

The chain has TRBV18 and TRBJ1-1; D gene ambiguous. The length of the CDR3 is 14 residues. V gave up 2 bases and J gave up 5 bases, with 12 bases separating them. Germline CDR1 is KGHSH and CDR2 is LQKENI. CDR3 coding DNA: TGTGCCAGCTCACCAACCTCCCGAGGGACTGAAGCTTTCTTT. Translated: CASSPTSRGTEAFF.

The rearrangement uses TRBV7-8 and TRBJ2-7; D unresolved. Trimming stripped 0 bases from V and 6 bases from J, with 12 bases between. The CDR3 length is 14 residues. Germline CDR1 reads SGHVS; CDR2 reads FQNEAQ. Written as DNA, the CDR3 is TGTGCCAGCAGCTTAGCAAACCTTTGGTTCGAGCAGTACTTC. It is translated as CASSLANLWFEQYF.

This clone was found once. V gene TRBV5-1 combines with J gene TRBJ1-1; D might be TRBD1 (5 bases). CDR1 is SGHRS and CDR2 is YFSETQ in the germline V gene. The V end was cut by 4 bases, the J end by 2 bases, with 15 bases between. This CDR3 contains 15 residues. The CDR3 region is CASSRPGTNNTEAFF. CDR3 DNA: TGCGCCAGCAGCCGTCCCGGGACGAATAACACTGAAGCTTTCTTT.

The V gene is TRBV6-5, the J gene TRBJ1-3; the match to TRBD1 covers 7 bases. V lost 0 bases and J lost 0; bases outside the gene matches: 2. CDR3 length: 16 amino acids. Germline CDR1 and CDR2: MNHEY and SVGAGI. CDR3 residues: CASSYSGQISGNTIYF. The CDR3 DNA sequence: TGTGCCAGCAGTTACTCGGGACAGATCTCTGGAAACACCATATATTTT.

The chain combines TRBV7-2 with TRBJ2-3; 11 positions agree with TRBD2. With V trimmed by 5 bases and J by 5 bases, 3 bases remained unmatched. This CDR3 contains 14 residues. Germline assignment: CDR1 SGHTA and CDR2 FQGNSA. CDR3 protein: CASSTGTSGDTQYF. The CDR3 DNA reads TGTGCCAGCAGCACTGGGACTAGCGGAGATACGCAGTATTTT.

V is TRBV7-9 and J is TRBJ1-4, with TRBD1 matching 9 bases. Germline-derived CDR1 and CDR2 are SEHNR and FQNEAQ (reference sequence). The CDR3 has 14 amino acids. V shed 2 bases and J 6 bases; nucleotides not matched to a gene: 1. CDR3 loop: CASSLRQGDEKLFF. CDR3 DNA: TGTGCCAGCAGCTTAAGACAGGGGGATGAAAAACTGTTTTTT.

V and J are TRBV2 and TRBJ2-7; D is perhaps TRBD2 (5 bases). The germline CDR1 and CDR2 sequences are SNHLY and FYNNEI. The CDR3 is 13 amino acids. The V end lost 3 bases, the J end lost 3 bases, and 9 bases lay between the germline ends. The CDR3 spells CASSERAFYEQYF. The CDR3 coding sequence is TGTGCCAGCAGTGAGAGGGCGTTCTACGAGCAGTACTTC. Looking up the rest from reference TRBV2 and TRBJ2-7 gives the full variable domain: EPEVTQTPSHQVTQMGQEVILRCVPISNHLYFYWYRQILGQKVEFLVSFYNNEISEKSEIFDDQFSVERPDGSNFTLKIRSTKLEDSAMYFCASSERAFYEQYFGPGTRLTVT.

In this sample, this clone turned up once. The rearrangement uses TRBV1 and TRBJ1-2. TRBV1 is a listed pseudogene. This CDR3 has 15 residues. CDR3 residues: CTSSQEGGGGYGYTF. The CDR3 nucleotides are TGCACCAGCAGCCAAGAAGGGGGAGGGGGCTATGGCTACACCTTC.

The V gene is TRBV3-1 (or the pseudogene TRBV3-2), the J gene TRBJ1-1, with 7 bases aligning to TRBD1. Germline lookup yields CDR1 LGHDT and CDR2 YNNKEL (reference sequence). Trimming took 7 bases from V and 1 from J; bases not matched to a gene: 6. CDR3 length: 14 amino acids. CDR3 nucleotides: TGTGCCAGCATCCGACAGGGCTCGAACACTGAAGCTTTCTTT. The encoded protein is CASIRQGSNTEAFF.

The rearrangement uses TRBV6-6 and TRBJ2-7; 8 bases are a match to TRBD1. Germline CDR1 is MNHNY and CDR2 is SVGAGI (reference sequence). This CDR3 is built from 16 residues. V lost 5 bases and J lost 2; bases outside the gene matches: 11. The CDR3 protein is CASSGTTDRATYEQYF. Written as DNA, the CDR3 is TGTGCCAGCAGTGGGACGACGGACAGGGCAACCTACGAGCAGTACTTC.

J is TRBJ2-2 and V is TRBV12-3 or TRBV12-4; D is unresolved. The CDR3 is made up of 11 amino acids. Trimming shortened V by 6 bases and J by 5 bases, and 4 bases separated the two germline ends. The CDR3 spells CASSHTGELFF. The CDR3 DNA sequence: TGTGCCAGCAGCCATACCGGGGAGCTGTTTTTT.